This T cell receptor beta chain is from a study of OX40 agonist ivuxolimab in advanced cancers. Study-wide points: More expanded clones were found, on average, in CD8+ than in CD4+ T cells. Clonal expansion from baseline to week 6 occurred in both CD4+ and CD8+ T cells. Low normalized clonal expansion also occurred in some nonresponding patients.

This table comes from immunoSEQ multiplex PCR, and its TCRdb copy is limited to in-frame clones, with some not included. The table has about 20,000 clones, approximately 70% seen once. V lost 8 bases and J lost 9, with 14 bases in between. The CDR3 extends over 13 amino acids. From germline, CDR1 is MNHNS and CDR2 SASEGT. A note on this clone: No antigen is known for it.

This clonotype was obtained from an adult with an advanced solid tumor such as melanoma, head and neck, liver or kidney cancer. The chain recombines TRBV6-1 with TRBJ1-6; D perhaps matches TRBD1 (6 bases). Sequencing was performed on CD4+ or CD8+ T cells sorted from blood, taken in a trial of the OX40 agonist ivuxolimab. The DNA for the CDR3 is TGTGCCAGCGCTCGGGGGCCGAGTTCACCCCTCCACTTT. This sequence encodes CASARGPSSPLHF.